Below, 2 T cell receptor beta chains from the same sample are listed, as sequenced in a study of T-cell memory formation after mild COVID-19. A single record per CDR3 protein comes from TCRdb applying MiXCR to the 5' RACE reads. The sample shows 25,000 to 35,000 distinct CDR3 sequences, approximately 7.4% of them seen only once. Sequenced material: PBMCs or a T cell subset sorted from them (not recorded which). These receptors came from an adult woman who had mild COVID-19 (a few samples of this study predate the infection). Cell type and time point are not known.

Ten or more counts support this clonotype. The genes are TRBV4-1 and TRBJ2-5; 11 bases align to TRBD1. Unmatched junction bases numbered 4, after V lost 3 bases and J lost 1 base. The germline CDR1 and CDR2 sequences are MGHRA and YSYEKL. The CDR3 spans 16 residues. The CDR3 DNA reads as TGCGCCAGCAGCCAGGGACAGGGGGGACTCCAAGAGACCCAGTACTTC. It encodes CASSQGQGGLQETQYF.

This clonotype ranks as medium-sized. The rearrangement joins TRBV4-3 to TRBJ2-7, with TRBD2 identical over 12 bases. Germline lookup yields CDR1 LGHNA and CDR2 YSLEER. This CDR3 spans 16 amino acids. V was clipped by 0 bases and J by 3 bases; unmatched bases: 3. CDR3 DNA: TGCGCCAGCAGCCAAGATCGACTAGCGGGAGTCTACGAGCAGTACTTC. Amino acid sequence: CASSQDRLAGVYEQYF.